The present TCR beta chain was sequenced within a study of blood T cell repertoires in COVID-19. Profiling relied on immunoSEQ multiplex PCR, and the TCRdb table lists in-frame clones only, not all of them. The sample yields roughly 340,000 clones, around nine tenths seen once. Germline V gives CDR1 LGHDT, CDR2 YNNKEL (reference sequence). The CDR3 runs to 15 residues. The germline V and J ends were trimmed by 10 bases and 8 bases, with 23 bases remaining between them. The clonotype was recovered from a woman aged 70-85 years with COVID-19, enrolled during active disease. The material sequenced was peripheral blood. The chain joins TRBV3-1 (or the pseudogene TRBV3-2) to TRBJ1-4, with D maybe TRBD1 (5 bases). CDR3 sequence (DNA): TGTGCCAACCTCCCTGGGGGGGGAAAAGGGGAAAAACTGTTTTTT. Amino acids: CANLPGGGKGEKLFF.